This is a list of T cell receptor beta chains from one sample in a study of T cell responses to AZD1222 COVID-19 vaccine. Sequencing was performed with immunoSEQ multiplex PCR; in TCRdb, only in-frame clones are kept and a portion is missing. The sample has 200,000 or so clones; 85% to 95% are singletons. The material was peripheral blood, obtained on day 0 of AZD1222 vaccination. These receptors were obtained from an adult in good health. CDR3s include the opening cysteine and the closing phenylalanine or tryptophan. Fields, in order: J gene, clone size, D gene, V gene, CDR3 protein, CDR3 DNA. D genes are given only for firm matches. Where a row states a size, it is once, few, many or the class of an expanded clone; other rows omit it.

>TRBJ1-5|.|.|TRBV27
CASSLSAGGSNQPQHF
TGTGCCAGCAGTTTATCAGCGGGGGGGAGCAATCAGCCCCAGCATTTT
>TRBJ2-7|.|TRBD1|TRBV7-6
CASSALPGQKGYEQYF
TGTGCCAGCAGCGCCCTACCGGGACAGAAGGGATACGAGCAGTACTTC
>TRBJ2-1|.|TRBD2|TRBV11-2
CASSLEVASGSQFF
TGTGCCAGCAGCTTAGAAGTGGCTAGCGGGAGTCAGTTCTTC
>TRBJ1-1|once|.|TRBV19
CASRPPMNRMNTEAFF
TGTGCCAGTAGGCCTCCGATGAACCGAATGAACACTGAAGCTTTCTTT
>TRBJ2-7|.|.|TRBV24-1
CATSDSRDLYF
TGTGCCACCAGTGATTCGAGGGACCTGTACTTC
>TRBJ1-6|.|TRBD1|TRBV10-3
CAISPRGGQGNSPLHF
TGTGCCATCAGCCCCAGAGGGGGACAGGGGAATTCACCCCTCCACTTT
>TRBJ2-1|.|.|TRBV3-1/TRBV3-2
CASSQGAHEQFF
TGTGCCAGCAGCCAAGGGGCCCATGAGCAGTTCTTC
>TRBJ1-1|.|.|TRBV10-3
CATQMAELSGAFF
TGTGCCACCCAGATGGCAGAGCTATCCGGCGCTTTCTTT
>TRBJ2-3|.|.|TRBV27
CASRRTDTQYF
TGTGCCAGTCGCCGCACAGATACGCAGTATTTT
>TRBJ2-1|.|TRBD2|TRBV11-1
CASKRLALSYNEQFF
TGTGCCAGTAAGAGACTAGCGTTATCCTACAATGAGCAGTTCTTC
>TRBJ2-1|.|.|TRBV19
CASSSPDQGNEQFF
TGTGCCAGTAGTTCTCCCGATCAGGGAAATGAGCAGTTCTTC
>TRBJ1-1|.|.|TRBV7-3
CASSIGGYGTEAFF
TGTGCCAGCAGCATTGGGGGTTATGGCACTGAAGCTTTCTTT
>TRBJ2-4|.|.|TRBV27
CASTSGGQNIQYF
TGTGCCAGCACCTCCGGGGGACAGAACATTCAGTACTTC
>TRBJ1-5|.|TRBD1|TRBV28
CASSRTGVQPQHF
TGTGCCAGCAGCCGGACAGGGGTGCAGCCCCAGCATTTT
>TRBJ2-5|.|.|TRBV18
CASSPGRLRETQYF
TGTGCCAGCTCACCGGGGAGATTACGGGAGACCCAGTACTTC
>TRBJ1-5|.|.|TRBV6-5
CASSYVRGHQPQHF
TGTGCCAGCAGTTACGTTAGGGGCCATCAGCCCCAGCATTTT
>TRBJ1-3|.|.|TRBV3-1/TRBV3-2
CASGGQNGNTIYF
TGTGCCAGCGGGGGGCAGAATGGAAACACCATATATTTT
>TRBJ1-2|.|.|TRBV9
CASSVVADYGYTF
TGTGCCAGCAGCGTAGTGGCGGACTATGGCTACACCTTC
>TRBJ1-5|.|.|TRBV3-1/TRBV3-2
CASSQSGAYQPQHF
TGTGCCAGCAGCCAATCGGGCGCCTATCAGCCCCAGCATTTT
>TRBJ1-6|.|TRBD1|TRBV5-4
CASSLPGTGPLSPLHF
TGTGCCAGCAGCCTCCCCGGGACAGGGCCACTTTCACCCCTCCACTTT
>TRBJ1-2|.|TRBD1|TRBV6-5
CASRDYRDRYGYTF
TGTGCCAGCAGGGATTACCGGGACAGATATGGCTACACCTTC
>TRBJ2-3|once|.|TRBV9
CASSVVGADTQYF
TGTGCCAGCAGCGTAGTAGGAGCAGATACGCAGTATTTT
>TRBJ2-7|few|.|TRBV7-9
CASSTEASGTYEQYF
TGTGCCAGCAGCACGGAGGCCTCTGGAACCTACGAGCAGTACTTC
>TRBJ2-7|.|TRBD1|TRBV29-1
CSVQRDRGLYEQYF
TGCAGCGTTCAGAGGGACAGAGGACTCTACGAGCAGTACTTC
>TRBJ1-4|once|.|TRBV7-2
CASSVDIIREKLFF
TGTGCCAGCAGCGTAGACATTATTCGTGAAAAACTGTTTTTT
>TRBJ2-2|.|.|TRBV7-7
CASSFSAFHTGELFF
TGTGCTAGCAGCTTCAGCGCCTTTCACACCGGGGAGCTGTTTTTT
>TRBJ2-7|.|.|TRBV6-5
CASSSQGYEQYF
TGTGCCAGCAGTTCACAGGGATACGAGCAGTACTTC
>TRBJ2-5|.|.|TRBV29-1
CSSRVLETQYF
TGCAGCTCTAGGGTTTTAGAGACCCAGTACTTC
>TRBJ2-2|.|.|TRBV3-1/TRBV3-2
CASSQPLQGGTGELFF
TGTGCCAGCAGCCAACCTTTACAGGGAGGCACCGGGGAGCTGTTTTTT
>TRBJ2-1|.|.|TRBV4-1
CASSQEYLSIEQFF
TGCGCCAGCAGCCAAGAGTATCTTAGCATTGAGCAGTTCTTC
>TRBJ1-1|.|.|TRBV19
CASSSGGAGHTEAFF
TGTGCCAGTAGTTCGGGGGGCGCAGGGCACACTGAAGCTTTCTTT
>TRBJ2-7|.|.|TRBV19
CASSSPLGGYEQYF
TGTGCCAGTAGTAGCCCATTGGGAGGCTACGAGCAGTACTTC
>TRBJ1-2|.|.|TRBV7-2
CASSPGGRYGYTF
TGTGCCAGCAGCCCCGGGGGCCGGTATGGCTACACCTTC
>TRBJ2-2|.|.|TRBV7-6
CASSLGGRRTGELFF
TGTGCCAGCAGCTTAGGTGGGCGCAGGACCGGGGAGCTGTTTTTT
>TRBJ2-7|.|.|TRBV2
CASTTLGKSIF
TGTGCCAGCACCACCCTGGGGAAGTCTATCTTC
>TRBJ2-2|.|TRBD2|TRBV25-1
CASTSAGSTGELFF
TGTGCCAGCACCTCAGCGGGATCCACCGGGGAGCTGTTTTTT
>TRBJ2-5|.|.|TRBV6-5
CASRPGTGQETQYF
TGTGCCAGCAGGCCCGGGACCGGCCAAGAGACCCAGTACTTC